Each of the 21 T cell receptor beta chains below was sequenced from the same sample in a study of neoadjuvant anti-PD-1 for oral cavity cancer. The time point here: after neoadjuvant nivolumab, at surgical resection. Repertoires were generated with immunoSEQ multiplex PCR, while TCRdb's copy carries only in-frame clones and drops some. The table has some 70,000 clones, approximately 84% seen once. The starting material was PBMCs, obtained after nivolumab (anti-PD-1) treatment. The receptors come from a person aged 35-79 years with oral cavity squamous cell carcinoma.

This chain links TRBV19 with TRBJ1-4; 9 nucleotides match TRBD1. CDR3 length: 17 residues. V gave up 6 bases and J gave up 0 bases; unmatched junction bases: 8. Germline values: CDR1 LNHDA, CDR2 SQIVND (reference sequence). The CDR3 spells CASSRVTGGATNEKLFF. CDR3 in DNA: TGTGCCAGTAGCAGAGTGACAGGGGGTGCAACTAATGAAAAACTGTTTTTT. The full variable domain, rest sourced from reference TRBV19 and TRBJ1-4, is DGGITQSPKYLFRKEGQNVTLSCEQNLNHDAMYWYRQDPGQGLRLIYYSQIVNDFQKGDIAEGYSVSREKKESFPLTVTSAQKNPTAFYLCASSRVTGGATNEKLFFGSGTQLSVL.

The chain has TRBV27 and TRBJ2-7, with D possibly being TRBD1 or TRBD2 (6 bases each). V was cut by 1 base and J by 1 base, with 14 bases left in between. The germline V gene has CDR1 MNHEY and CDR2 SMNVEV (reference sequence). The CDR3 length is 16 residues. The chain's CDR3 is CASSLLGGRVSYEQYF. Here the CDR3 DNA reads TGTGCCAGCAGTTTATTGGGGGGCAGGGTTTCCTACGAGCAGTACTTC.

The CDR3 loop reads CASSVVGTGAGNTIYF. The CDR3 DNA follows: TGTGCCAGCAGCGTAGTTGGGACAGGGGCTGGAAACACCATATATTTT. The genes are TRBV9 and TRBJ1-3; 10 bases are shared with TRBD1. V shed 0 bases, J shed 2 bases, and the junction held 2 bases outside the gene matches. The CDR3 runs to 16 residues. In germline, CDR1 is SGDLS, CDR2 YYNGEE.

The chain carries TRBV21-1 and TRBJ2-5; TRBD1 was called by the table and not checked on the DNA. TRBV21-1 is shown as a pseudogene. This CDR3 contains 12 residues. In nucleotides, the CDR3 is TGTGCCAGGTGGGGACAGGAAGAGACCCAGTACTTC. This gives the protein CARWGQEETQYF.

This chain links TRBV10-3 with TRBJ2-1, with 8 bases that match TRBD2. Germline-derived CDR1 and CDR2 are ENHRY and SYGVKD. J gave up 0 bases and V 10 bases, and 8 bases lay outside the gene matches. This CDR3 has 15 residues. CDR3 amino acids: CATGPGLDSYNEQFF. CDR3 DNA: TGTGCCACCGGGCCGGGACTAGACTCCTACAATGAGCAGTTCTTC.

The chain is built from TRBV5-1 and TRBJ2-1; D is unresolved. The V end lost 0 bases, the J end lost 10 bases, and 8 bases lay between the germline ends. The germline CDR1 and CDR2 sequences are SGHRS and YFSETQ. The CDR3 is 12 amino acids. CDR3 loop: CASSLDSPEQFF. DNA for the CDR3: TGCGCCAGCAGCTTGGACTCCCCGGAGCAGTTCTTC.

The chain is built from TRBV10-2 and TRBJ2-3; the match to TRBD2 covers 12 bases. The germline CDR1 and CDR2 sequences are WSHSY and SAAADI. This CDR3 has 14 residues. V was pared by 7 bases and J by 5 bases, with 4 bases of the junction left unmatched. Here the CDR3 DNA reads TGCGCCAGCACCCCGACTAGCGGGAGAGATACGCAGTATTTT. It translates to CASTPTSGRDTQYF.

The CDR3 sequence: CAIRGTPSEQYF. Written as DNA, the CDR3 is TGTGCCATTAGGGGGACTCCCTCCGAGCAGTACTTC. V is TRBV28 and J is TRBJ2-7; TRBD1 or TRBD2 may be the D gene (6 bases each). The CDR3 is made up of 12 amino acids. Trimming removed 10 bases at V and 6 bases at J, with 16 bases between. Germline V gene data show CDR1 as MDHEN and CDR2 as SYDVKM.

V usage is TRBV27 and J usage is TRBJ2-3; TRBD2 agrees at 7 bases. CDR3 length: 16 residues. Germline CDR1 and CDR2: MNHEY and SMNVEV (reference sequence). J gave up 3 bases and V 3 bases, and 9 bases lay outside the gene matches. The CDR3 DNA reads as TGTGCCAGCAGTTTCTCGCCTAGCGGCCATACAGATACGCAGTATTTT. Its protein is CASSFSPSGHTDTQYF.

The V call is TRBV28, the J call TRBJ1-2, with D uncertain. The V gene's germline CDR1 is MDHEN and CDR2 SYDVKM. The CDR3 covers 12 residues. Trimming pared 2 bases from V and 6 bases from J, leaving 7 bases between. Here the CDR3 reads CASSLPPNGYTF. The CDR3, as DNA: TGTGCCAGCAGTTTACCCCCAAATGGCTACACCTTC.

The chain combines TRBV11-1 with TRBJ2-3; 7 bases agree with TRBD1. The CDR3 runs to 14 residues. Per germline, CDR1 SGHAT and CDR2 FQDESV (reference sequence). Trimming removed 1 base from V and 3 bases from J; junction bases left unmatched: 1. CDR3 DNA: TGTGCCAGCAGCTTAGTGGGACAGACAGATACGCAGTATTTT. Amino acids: CASSLVGQTDTQYF.

This chain connects TRBV11-2 to TRBJ2-5; 7 bases are a match to TRBD2. Germline V gene sequence: CDR1 SGHAT, CDR2 FQNNGV. The ends lost 10 bases at V and 4 bases at J; junction bases unmatched: 6. This CDR3 region has 12 residues. CDR3 DNA: TGTGCCAACGGGGGGTCCACAGAGACCCAGTACTTC. This codes for CANGGSTETQYF.

The chain employs TRBV6-1 and TRBJ1-3, with a possible D match to TRBD1 (6 bases). Trimming left V 4 bases short and J 1 base short, with 14 bases between. The V gene's germline CDR1 is MNHNS and CDR2 SASEGT. This CDR3 comprises 16 residues. Written as DNA, the CDR3 is TGTGCCAGCAGTGGAGGGGGGGGCCCTTCTGGAAACACCATATATTTT. Amino acid sequence: CASSGGGGPSGNTIYF.

The chain employs TRBV2 and TRBJ2-2; TRBD1 matches at 8 bases. Germline CDR1 SNHLY, CDR2 FYNNEI. This CDR3 comprises 14 residues. The V segment lost 7 bases and the J segment 5 bases; nucleotides outside the gene matches: 6. The CDR3 region is CASKSGTGTGELFF. In nucleotides, the CDR3 is TGTGCCAGCAAATCCGGGACAGGAACCGGGGAGCTGTTTTTT.

The chain recombines TRBV5-6 with TRBJ2-3; D uncertain. The CDR3 runs to 15 residues. Germline values: CDR1 SGHDT, CDR2 YYEEEE. Trimming left V 5 bases short and J 5 bases short, with 18 bases between. DNA for the CDR3: TGTGCCAGCAGTCCGGGCCCCATTTTCGGAGATACGCAGTATTTT. It yields the protein CASSPGPIFGDTQYF.

The rearrangement links TRBV7-9 to TRBJ2-7, with D perhaps given as TRBD1 or TRBD2 (5 bases each). Looked up from germline, CDR1 is SEHNR and CDR2 is FQNEAQ (reference sequence). The CDR3 contains 13 residues. The V gene lost 6 bases and the J gene lost 7 bases, with 16 bases spanning the gap. Here the CDR3 reads CASSPSGLREQYF. The CDR3 DNA reads TGTGCCAGCAGTCCTTCGGGGCTTCGAGAGCAGTACTTC.

The CDR3 is CASSRTSAQETQYF. The CDR3 DNA follows: TGTGCCAGCAGTCGGACTAGCGCCCAAGAGACCCAGTACTTC. The chain employs TRBV28 and TRBJ2-5; TRBD2 matches 9 bases. The CDR3 is made up of 14 amino acids. V lost 5 bases, J lost 1 base, and 2 bases stayed unmatched. Germline V CDR1 and CDR2: MDHEN, SYDVKM.

The chain has TRBV6-1 and TRBJ1-4; the D is unclear. This CDR3 spans 11 amino acids. Germline V CDR1 and CDR2: MNHNS, SASEGT. The V gene lost 2 bases and the J gene lost 8 bases, with 3 bases spanning the gap. The CDR3 DNA follows: TGTGCCAGCAGTGAATGGGAAAAACTGTTTTTT. It specifies CASSEWEKLFF.

The chain couples TRBV6-6 to TRBJ1-5; D is unresolved. V shed 7 bases and J shed 6 bases, with 13 bases lying between them. This CDR3 has 13 residues. Looked up from germline, CDR1 is MNHNY and CDR2 is SVGAGI (reference sequence). The CDR3 DNA follows: TGTGCCAGCACCCCCGGCAGCGTTCAGCCCCAGCATTTT. Translated: CASTPGSVQPQHF.

This clone was detected once. The chain joins TRBV27 to TRBJ2-7; possibly TRBD1 for D (6 bases). Germline V CDR1 and CDR2: MNHEY, SMNVEV (reference sequence). V was pared by 8 bases and J by 9 bases, with 20 bases between. The CDR3 sequence is 13 residues long. The CDR3 nucleotides are TGTGCCAGCCCTCCCAGGGGACGCCGAGGGCAGTACTTC. This encodes CASPPRGRRGQYF.

The V call is TRBV10-3, the J call TRBJ2-5; D remains unclear. Trimming left V 0 bases short and J 2 bases short, with 10 bases between. This CDR3 is 15 amino acids long. Germline V gene data show CDR1 as ENHRY and CDR2 as SYGVKD. The CDR3 DNA reads as TGTGCCATCAGTGAGTCGGGTACTTCACAAGAGACCCAGTACTTC. Translation gives CAISESGTSQETQYF.